This T cell receptor (beta chain) comes out of a study of human T cells and chemical hapten exposure. The time point here: patch test 1, 2 weeks after DPC sensitization. Treatment noted: therapeutic diphenylcyclopropenone sensitization with weekly scalp DPC. Between the trimmed V and J ends, which lost 1 base and 4 bases, there was a span of 13 bases. Looked up from germline, CDR1 is KGHSH and CDR2 is LQKENI. The CDR3 is 15 amino acids. TCRdb passed the RACE reads through MiXCR, listing each CDR3 protein once. The sample carries around 120,000 distinct CDR3 sequences, roughly 13% recorded once. Sequenced material: whole blood, taken in connection with sensitization to the hapten diphenylcyclopropenone (DPC). This receptor was identified in a man aged 18 to 35 with alopecia areata. Some clones in this sample may be carry-over from other donors' samples. J is TRBJ2-5 and V is TRBV18; the D gene is possibly TRBD1 (6 bases). The CDR3 DNA is TGTGCCAGCTCACCACAACTGGGGGCGGCAGAGACCCAGTACTTC. The encoded protein is CASSPQLGAAETQYF.